The 18 T cell receptor beta chains below all came from one sample that was sequenced in a study of blood T cell repertoires in COVID-19. The assay was immunoSEQ multiplex PCR, and TCRdb's table has in-frame clones only and misses some. The sample consists of about 140,000 clones, roughly 84% of them appearing once. Sequenced input: peripheral blood. All receptors come from a man in his 60s with active or convalescent COVID-19.

At least ten counts were recorded for this clone. This chain connects TRBV7-2 to TRBJ2-2; 7 nucleotides line up with TRBD2. Germline assignment: CDR1 SGHTA and CDR2 FQGNSA. V trimming: 0 bases; J trimming: 0 bases; junction bases outside the gene matches: 1. This CDR3 has 16 residues. CDR3 DNA sequence: TGTGCCAGCAGCTTAGCGACTAGCACGAACACCGGGGAGCTGTTTTTT. Residues: CASSLATSTNTGELFF.

This CDR3 is CASSTGQEYNEQFF. DNA of the CDR3: TGCGCCAGCAGCACGGGACAGGAATACAATGAGCAGTTCTTC. V usage is TRBV5-1 and J usage is TRBJ2-1; 8 bases fit TRBD1. The CDR3 spans 14 residues. Germline CDR1 is SGHRS and CDR2 is YFSETQ. The J segment lost 4 bases and the V segment lost 4 bases, leaving 4 bases of the junction unmatched.

CDR3 sequence: CASSSRDRADYEQYF. The CDR3 DNA follows: TGTGCCAGCAGCTCCCGGGACAGGGCTGACTACGAGCAGTACTTC. The chain combines TRBV7-9 with TRBJ2-7; 9 positions agree with TRBD1. This CDR3 spans 15 amino acids. V shed 4 bases, J shed 3 bases, and the junction held 7 bases outside the gene matches. Germline V CDR1 and CDR2: SEHNR, FQNEAQ (reference sequence).

The V gene is TRBV24-1, the J gene TRBJ2-2; 9 positions agree with TRBD2. J was trimmed by 6 bases and V by 6 bases; bases with no gene match: 7. The CDR3 extends over 15 amino acids. Germline loops: CDR1 KGHDR, CDR2 SFDVKD. CDR3 coding DNA: TGTGCCACCAGTCTGGGCGGGGGGGCCCCCGGGGAGCTGTTTTTT. It encodes CATSLGGGAPGELFF.

This clone occurred once. The genes are TRBV5-6 and TRBJ2-3; 9 bases agree with TRBD2. Germline loops: CDR1 SGHDT, CDR2 YYEEEE. Unmatched junction bases numbered 14, after V lost 4 bases and J lost 5 bases. The CDR3 extends over 17 amino acids. The CDR3 DNA is TGTGCCAGCAGCCATGCCTCTAGCGGGATTGAGATAGATACGCAGTATTTT. It encodes CASSHASSGIEIDTQYF.

This chain uses TRBV7-2 with TRBJ1-5; 8 bases are a match to TRBD1. The CDR3 spans 18 residues. V trimming: 1 base; J trimming: 0 bases; junction bases outside the gene matches: 8. Germline V gives CDR1 SGHTA, CDR2 FQGNSA. The CDR3 reads CASSLVLTGEHSNQPQHF. The CDR3, as DNA: TGTGCCAGCAGCTTAGTTTTGACAGGGGAACATAGCAATCAGCCCCAGCATTTT. Variable domain in full (rest from reference TRBV7-2 and TRBJ1-5): GAGVSQSPSNKVTEKGKDVELRCDPISGHTALYWYRQSLGQGLEFLIYFQGNSAPDKSGLPSDRFSAERTGGSVSTLTIQRTQQEDSAVYLCASSLVLTGEHSNQPQHFGDGTRLSIL.

The chain combines TRBV6-5 with TRBJ1-2, with 7 bases matching TRBD1. V shed 6 bases, J shed 4 bases, and the junction held 5 bases outside the gene matches. Germline CDR1 MNHEY, CDR2 SVGAGI. The CDR3 covers 13 residues. The CDR3 DNA follows: TGTGCCAGCAGCCAGAACAGGGGCTATGGCTACACCTTC. Its protein is CASSQNRGYGYTF.

The rearrangement uses TRBV10-2 and TRBJ1-6, with D uncertain. Germline V gives CDR1 WSHSY, CDR2 SAAADI. The germline V and J ends were trimmed by 1 base and 0 bases, with 7 bases remaining between them. The CDR3 extends over 16 amino acids. The CDR3 DNA reads TGCGCCAGCAGTGAGTTGCGGAGCTCCTATAATTCACCCCTCCACTTT. Its protein product is CASSELRSSYNSPLHF.

The chain has TRBV11-2 and TRBJ1-5, with D possibly TRBD1 on 5 matching bases. There are 17 residues in the CDR3. Trimming shortened V by 1 base and J by 1 base, and 14 bases separated the two germline ends. Germline CDR1 reads SGHAT; CDR2 reads FQNNGV. The CDR3 nucleotides read TGTGCCAGCAGCTTAGGTACAGGAGGGTTAAGCAATCAGCCCCAGCATTTT. Amino acid sequence: CASSLGTGGLSNQPQHF.

This clone was detected once. The chain combines TRBV19 with TRBJ1-1; 7 positions agree with TRBD1. J was trimmed by 4 bases and V by 7 bases; bases with no gene match: 6. This CDR3 has 13 residues. From germline, CDR1 is LNHDA and CDR2 SQIVND (reference sequence). As DNA, the CDR3 is TGTGCCAGTACTCAGGGGGGCGGCACTGAAGCTTTCTTT. It translates to CASTQGGGTEAFF.

The gene calls are TRBV5-8 and TRBJ1-5; D gene ambiguous. V lost 1 base and J 0 bases, leaving 5 bases between the germline ends. The CDR3 covers 14 residues. CDR1 is SGHTS, CDR2 YDEGEE, per germline. The CDR3 sequence is CASSLSGSNQPQHF. Here the CDR3 DNA reads TGTGCCAGCAGCTTGTCGGGTAGCAATCAGCCCCAGCATTTT.

The chain couples TRBV19 to TRBJ1-6; a weak D match, TRBD1 (5 bases). The V and J ends lost 1 base and 9 bases respectively, with 13 bases between them. The germline V gene encodes CDR1 LNHDA and CDR2 SQIVND (reference sequence). This CDR3 has 15 amino acids. CDR3: CASSIVGEVTSPLHF. CDR3 bases: TGTGCCAGTAGTATAGTAGGGGAGGTTACTTCACCCCTCCACTTT. The full variable domain, its missing parts supplied by reference TRBV19 and TRBJ1-6, is DGGITQSPKYLFRKEGQNVTLSCEQNLNHDAMYWYRQDPGQGLRLIYYSQIVNDFQKGDIAEGYSVSREKKESFPLTVTSAQKNPTAFYLCASSIVGEVTSPLHFGNGTRLTVT.

The rearrangement uses TRBV11-3 and TRBJ1-2; 8 positions agree with TRBD1. The CDR3 totals 15 residues. The junction had 11 bases not matched to a gene; V was cut back by 6 bases and J by 5 bases. Germline-derived CDR1 and CDR2 are SGHNT and YENEEA. In nucleotides, the CDR3 is TGTGCCAGCAGTCAAAGGACAGGGATTAATTATGGCTACACCTTC. Amino acids: CASSQRTGINYGYTF.

This chain uses TRBV30 with TRBJ1-1, with unresolved D. Deletions cut 4 bases from V and 5 bases from J, with 17 bases between. This CDR3 contains 14 residues. The germline CDR1 and CDR2 sequences are GTSNPN and SVGIG (reference sequence). The CDR3: CAWTPGHPGTEAFF. CDR3 DNA: TGTGCCTGGACCCCGGGCCACCCGGGGACTGAAGCTTTCTTT.

The V call is TRBV27, the J call TRBJ2-3; TRBD2 agrees at 8 bases. The CDR3 runs 14 residues. V lost 5 bases and J lost 6; bases outside the gene matches: 7. The V gene's germline CDR1 is MNHEY and CDR2 SMNVEV (reference sequence). CDR3 in DNA: TGTGCCAGCAGTATCTCAAGCGGGAGTGATACGCAGTATTTT. Its protein product is CASSISSGSDTQYF.

The chain couples TRBV29-1 to TRBJ1-1; 8 nucleotides agree with TRBD1. V was clipped by 4 bases and J by 6 bases; unmatched bases: 10. This CDR3 comprises 14 residues. From germline, CDR1 is SQVTM and CDR2 ANQGSEA. The CDR3 DNA reads as TGCAGCGTTGTCAGATGGACAGGGTTCTCTGAAGCTTTCTTT. Amino acids: CSVVRWTGFSEAFF.

The V and J genes are TRBV5-6 and TRBJ1-2; TRBD1 aligns across 7 bases. The V segment lost 4 bases and the J segment 2 bases; nucleotides outside the gene matches: 14. CDR3 length: 17 residues. The germline V gene has CDR1 SGHDT and CDR2 YYEEEE. CDR3 amino acids: CASSTPGTDTLNYGYTF. CDR3 nucleotide sequence: TGTGCCAGCAGCACCCCCGGGACAGACACGCTAAACTATGGCTACACCTTC.

A few counts support this clone. V usage is TRBV19 and J usage is TRBJ2-1, with 9 bases matching TRBD1. The CDR3 contains 14 residues. The germline CDR1 and CDR2 sequences are LNHDA and SQIVND (reference sequence). V lost 3 bases to trimming and J lost 3 bases; unmatched junction nucleotides: 0. The CDR3 sequence: CASSMDRGYNEQFF. The CDR3, as DNA: TGTGCCAGTAGTATGGACAGGGGCTACAATGAGCAGTTCTTC.